This TCR beta chain is from a study of blood T cell repertoires in COVID-19. As for the study in general: Material from acute and convalescent COVID-19 was sourced from the United States, Italy and Spain.

Original handling: By means of reference gene primer amplification, nucleated cell counts were estimated. Sequenced by immunoSEQ multiplex PCR; TCRdb stores in-frame clones only, minus some. V, J and clone size were drawn from that table, and D and trimming were deduced from the DNA. In the table there are more than 250,000 clones, approximately 88% of which are singletons. Germline loops: CDR1 SGHRS, CDR2 YFSETQ. The V gene end was trimmed by 2 bases and the J gene end by 3 bases; junction bases not matched to a gene: 3. This CDR3 is 15 amino acids long. This clone was counted once. The sequence derives from a woman in her 30s with COVID-19, enrolled during active disease. The chain combines TRBV5-1 with TRBJ2-3, with 10 bases that match TRBD2. Input material: peripheral blood. The CDR3, as DNA: TGCGCCAGCAGCTTTAGCGGGGGGCCAACAGATACGCAGTATTTT. It specifies CASSFSGGPTDTQYF. Together with reference TRBV5-1 and TRBJ2-3, the CDR3 gives the full variable domain: KAGVTQTPRYLIKTRGQQVTLSCSPISGHRSVSWYQQTPGQGLQFLFEYFSETQRNKGNFPGRFSGRQFSNSRSEMNVSTLELGDSALYLCASSFSGGPTDTQYFGPGTRLTVL.